This T cell receptor beta chain is drawn from a study of CD8+ T cells in alopecia areata. Concerning this clone: Its specificity is not known.

V lost 4 bases to trimming and J lost 10 bases, with 9 bases between them. The CDR3 loop spans 11 amino acids. Germline CDR1 SGHRS, CDR2 YFSETQ. Study results and caveats: Among the top 100, expanded CD8+ clones, as well as scalp clonality, were significantly decreased by tofacitinib.

RNA extraction was followed by reverse transcription into cDNA, which acted as the sequencing template. Clones were read by immunoSEQ multiplex PCR, and TCRdb kept only the in-frame ones, dropping some. This repertoire shows more than 90,000 clones, 55% to 70% found once; its top ten account for about 16%. Sample treatment: oral pan-JAK inhibitor, 5-10 mg twice daily. The chain joins TRBV5-1 to TRBJ2-1, with D possibly TRBD1 on 6 matching bases. This clonotype originated in a human donor with alopecia areata. Sequencing was performed on CD8+ T cells sorted from blood, taken at week 56, from a patient treated with tofacitinib. The CDR3 DNA sequence: TGCGCCAGCAGCCCGGACAGCGAGCAGTTCTTC. Translated: CASSPDSEQFF.